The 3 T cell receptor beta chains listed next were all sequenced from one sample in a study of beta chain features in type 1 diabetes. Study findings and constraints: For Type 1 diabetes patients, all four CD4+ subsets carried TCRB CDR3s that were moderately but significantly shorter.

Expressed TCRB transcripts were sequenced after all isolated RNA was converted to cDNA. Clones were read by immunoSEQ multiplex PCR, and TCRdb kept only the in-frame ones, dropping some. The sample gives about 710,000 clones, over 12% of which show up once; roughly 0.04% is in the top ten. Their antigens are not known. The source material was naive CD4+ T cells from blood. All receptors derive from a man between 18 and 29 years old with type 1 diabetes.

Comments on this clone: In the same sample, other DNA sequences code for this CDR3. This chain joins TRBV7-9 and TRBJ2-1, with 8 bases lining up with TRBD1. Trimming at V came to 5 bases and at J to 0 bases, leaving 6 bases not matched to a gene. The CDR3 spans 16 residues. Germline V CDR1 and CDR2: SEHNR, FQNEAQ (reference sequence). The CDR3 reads CASSTRQGSSYNEQFF. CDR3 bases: TGTGCCAGCAGCACCCGACAGGGGAGCTCCTACAATGAGCAGTTCTTC.

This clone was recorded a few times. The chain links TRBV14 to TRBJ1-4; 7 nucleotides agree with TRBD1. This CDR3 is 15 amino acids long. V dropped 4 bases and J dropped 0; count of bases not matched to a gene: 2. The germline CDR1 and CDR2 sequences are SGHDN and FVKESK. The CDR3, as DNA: TGTGCCAGCAGCCTCACAGGGGCAACTAATGAAAAACTGTTTTTT. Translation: CASSLTGATNEKLFF.

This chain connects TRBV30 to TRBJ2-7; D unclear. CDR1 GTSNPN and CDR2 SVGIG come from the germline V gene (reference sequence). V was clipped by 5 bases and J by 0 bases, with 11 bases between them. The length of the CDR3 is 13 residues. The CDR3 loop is CAWSKLSSYEQYF. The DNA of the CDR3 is TGTGCCTGGTCGAAGCTTAGCTCCTACGAGCAGTACTTC.